The clone carrying this T cell receptor beta chain was seen only a few times. Its matching antigen is unknown. This specimen comes from a study of T cells after yellow fever vaccination. Study-wide points: Abundant bulk-derived clonotypes could contaminate FACS-sorted repertoires. Boosting was followed by the reappearance of most primary-vaccination clones (just under 97% CD4, 85% to 90% CD8).

5'RACE template switching produced TCR cDNA carrying a universal primer site and UMIs. TCRdb redid the calling of the 5' RACE reads with MiXCR, one entry per CDR3 protein. The data contain approximately 610,000 distinct CDR3 sequences, roughly a sixth of them singletons. The CDR3 extends over 15 amino acids. V shed 6 bases and J shed 8 bases, with 20 bases lying between them. The clonotype was recovered from a man between 18 and 35 years old who received the YFV17D yellow fever vaccine. The sample here was PBMCs, taken 4 to 5 days after the first yellow fever vaccination. This chain joins TRBV12-3 or TRBV12-4 and TRBJ2-1; D possibly corresponds to TRBD2 (5 bases). The DNA of the CDR3 is TGTGCCAGCAGACCTACTAGACCTTCGATCCATGAGCAGTTCTTC. Translation: CASRPTRPSIHEQFF.